A selection of T cell receptor beta chains follows, all from one sample in a study of blood T cell repertoires in COVID-19. The protocol was immunoSEQ multiplex PCR, while the TCRdb copy is restricted to in-frame clones and leaves out a portion. The table includes about 410,000 clones, 90% detected once. The sequenced sample was PBMCs or T cells enriched from blood (not recorded which). These receptor sequences come from a man younger than 35 who had recovered from COVID-19. CDR3s include the opening cysteine and the closing phenylalanine or tryptophan. A D gene is named only where the DNA matches it firmly. The size field is filled for only some rows; it gives once, few, many or a size class.

v_gene	j_gene	d_gene	abundance	CDR3aa	CDR3nt
TRBV24-1	TRBJ1-1	TRBD1	NA	CATSDSGTGNTEAFF	TGTGCCACCAGTGATTCCGGGACAGGAAACACTGAAGCTTTCTTT
TRBV30	TRBJ1-4	NA	NA	CAWMPGVPTNEKLFF	TGTGCCTGGATGCCAGGGGTCCCAACTAATGAAAAACTGTTTTTT
TRBV29-1	TRBJ1-1	TRBD1	NA	CSVVGQGAQGNTEAFF	TGCAGCGTTGTTGGGCAGGGGGCGCAGGGGAACACTGAAGCTTTCTTT
TRBV6-5	TRBJ2-7	NA	NA	CASSYRDSANYEQYF	TGTGCCAGCAGTTATAGGGACTCCGCCAACTACGAGCAGTACTTC
TRBV18	TRBJ1-4	TRBD1	NA	CASSTGGAGEKLFF	TGTGCCAGCTCCACAGGGGGCGCGGGTGAAAAACTGTTTTTT
TRBV11-3	TRBJ1-3	NA	NA	CASSLVSQSGNTIYF	TGTGCCAGCAGCTTAGTTTCCCAGTCTGGAAACACCATATATTTT
TRBV28	TRBJ2-7	TRBD2	NA	CASSTSRGRIYEQYF	TGTGCCAGCAGTACCTCCCGCGGGAGAATTTACGAGCAGTACTTC
TRBV5-5	TRBJ1-4	NA	few	CASSQGSGRNEKLFF	TGTGCCAGCAGCCAAGGTTCCGGGAGAAATGAAAAACTGTTTTTT
TRBV24-1	TRBJ2-1	NA	NA	CATTTGYNEQFF	TGTGCCACCACAACAGGCTACAATGAGCAGTTCTTC
TRBV10-3	TRBJ2-7	TRBD2	few	CAISAGGQTSEQYF	TGTGCCATCAGTGCGGGGGGGCAAACCTCCGAGCAGTACTTC
TRBV10-3	TRBJ1-6	NA	NA	CAISTSGLQSSYNSPLHF	TGTGCCATCAGCACTAGTGGGTTGCAGAGCTCCTATAATTCACCCCTCCACTTT
TRBV13	TRBJ1-2	TRBD1	NA	CASSPRTGSDYGYTF	TGTGCCAGCAGCCCAAGGACAGGGTCCGATTATGGCTACACCTTC
TRBV6-6	TRBJ2-5	TRBD1	NA	CASSYSRQGTGQTQYF	TGTGCCAGCAGTTACTCGAGACAGGGGACGGGGCAGACCCAGTACTTC
TRBV4-1	TRBJ2-7	TRBD1	NA	CASSPGQGGSYEQYF	TGCGCCAGCAGCCCTGGACAGGGGGGGTCATACGAGCAGTACTTC
TRBV1	TRBJ2-5	NA	NA	CTSSQKWSGVYRFEETQYF	TGCACCAGCAGCCAAAAGTGGTCCGGAGTGTACAGGTTCGAAGAGACCCAGTACTTC
TRBV5-1	TRBJ2-3	TRBD1	NA	CASSLGQVFRRQDTQYF	TGCGCCAGCAGCTTAGGACAGGTTTTCCGTCGGCAAGATACGCAGTATTTT
TRBV3-1/TRBV3-2	TRBJ2-6	NA	NA	CASSPYPTRLSGANVLTF	TGTGCCAGCAGCCCCTACCCGACTAGACTTTCGGGGGCCAACGTCCTGACTTTC